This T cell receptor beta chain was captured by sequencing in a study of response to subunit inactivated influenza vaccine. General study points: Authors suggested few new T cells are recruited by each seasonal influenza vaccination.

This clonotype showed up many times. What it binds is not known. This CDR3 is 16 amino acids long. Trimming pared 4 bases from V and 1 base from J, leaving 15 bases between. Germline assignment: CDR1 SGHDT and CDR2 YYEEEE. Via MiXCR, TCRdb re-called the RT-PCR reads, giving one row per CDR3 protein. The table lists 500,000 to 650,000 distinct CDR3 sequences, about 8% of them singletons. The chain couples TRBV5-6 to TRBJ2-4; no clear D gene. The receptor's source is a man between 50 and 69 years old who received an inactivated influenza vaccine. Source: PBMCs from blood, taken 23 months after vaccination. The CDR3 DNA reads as TGTGCCAGCAGCCTAGGCCCTCCCGGGGCCAAAAACATTCAGTACTTC. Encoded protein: CASSLGPPGAKNIQYF.